The T cell receptor beta chain under discussion was sequenced for a study of human T cells and chemical hapten exposure. CDR1 LGHDT and CDR2 YNNKEL come from the germline V gene (reference sequence). The CDR3 runs to 15 residues. V lost 0 bases, J lost 2 bases, and 8 bases lay in between. TCRdb re-called the RACE reads with MiXCR, one entry per CDR3 protein. The sample lists 35,000 to 45,000 distinct CDR3 sequences; more than 10% were seen once. This clonotype was recorded many times. Indicated time point: pre-sensitization, week 0. As to treatment: therapeutic diphenylcyclopropenone sensitization with weekly scalp DPC. Unseparated into fractions, whole blood served as the source from which total RNA was extracted. In every case, blood was obtained before the patch test was applied.

This receptor was obtained from a woman in her forties with alopecia areata. Some clones in this sample may be carry-over from other donors' samples. The chain employs TRBV3-1 and TRBJ2-1; no clear D. Specimen: whole blood, collected in connection with sensitization to the hapten diphenylcyclopropenone (DPC). The CDR3 bases are TGTGCCAGCAGCCAAGATTTGGTCACCTACAATGAGCAGTTCTTC. This translates into CASSQDLVTYNEQFF.